What follows are 14 T cell receptor beta chains derived from one specimen sequenced in a study of patients and donors after allogeneic stem cell transplantation. TCRdb re-called the RT-PCR reads with MiXCR, one entry per CDR3 protein. In the table there are around 200,000 distinct CDR3 sequences, about 37% of which are singletons. The sequenced sample consisted of blood, either unsorted or a sorted T cell fraction (not recorded which). These receptors all come from a human donor who was either an allogeneic HSCT recipient or a stem cell or donor lymphocyte infusion donor (not recorded which). It is not recorded whose cells these are; they may come from a transplant donor.

The chain combines TRBV12-3 or TRBV12-4 with TRBJ1-6, with D unclear. The CDR3 covers 14 residues. The ends were cut back, 2 bases at V and 4 bases at J, with 6 bases in the middle. The CDR3 spells CASSLLSYNSPLHF. CDR3 in DNA: TGTGCCAGCAGTTTATTAAGTTATAATTCACCCCTCCACTTT.

In nucleotides, the CDR3 is TGTGCTAGTGGTGAGGACTCTCATAGCACAGATACGCAGTATTTT. Its protein is CASGEDSHSTDTQYF. V gene TRBV12-5 combines with J gene TRBJ2-3; perhaps TRBD2 as D (5 bases). V lost 5 bases, J lost 0 bases, and 12 bases lay in between. The CDR3 runs 15 residues. In germline, CDR1 is LGHNT, CDR2 FRNRAP. Drawing the rest from reference TRBV12-5 and TRBJ2-3, the complete variable domain is DARVTQTPRHKVTEMGQEVTMRCQPILGHNTVFWYRQTMMQGLELLAYFRNRAPLDDSGMPKDRFSAEMPDATLATLKIQPSEPRDSAVYFCASGEDSHSTDTQYFGPGTRLTVL.

The rearrangement uses TRBV4-1 and TRBJ1-1; possible D gene TRBD1, 6 bases. CDR3 length equals 15 residues. Trimming left V 4 bases short and J 4 bases short, with 16 bases between. The V gene's germline CDR1 is MGHRA and CDR2 YSYEKL. CDR3 in DNA: TGCGCCAGCAGCCCAACCCCGGGGGCGAGCACTGAAGCTTTCTTT. Its translation: CASSPTPGASTEAFF.

The chain employs TRBV20-1 and TRBJ1-2; perhaps TRBD1 as D (5 bases). The CDR3 totals 14 residues. The V gene's germline CDR1 is DFQATT and CDR2 SNEGSKA (reference sequence). V shed 1 base and J shed 4 bases, with 13 bases lying between them. The CDR3 DNA is TGCAGTGCTAGAGCCCCCGGACAATCCTATGGCTACACCTTC. This gives the protein CSARAPGQSYGYTF.

In its sample, this clonotype was seen a few times. The chain has TRBV3-1 and TRBJ1-4; tentative D call: TRBD1 (5 bases). The V end lost 3 bases, the J end lost 8 bases, and 13 bases lay between the germline ends. Germline V gene sequence: CDR1 LGHDT, CDR2 YNNKEL (reference sequence). CDR3 length: 14 residues. The DNA of the CDR3 is TGTGCCAGCAGCCACGACAGACAAAGGGAAAAACTGTTTTTT. This sequence encodes CASSHDRQREKLFF.

The chain employs TRBV29-1 and TRBJ1-5, with D possibly being TRBD1 (5 bases). Trimming removed 4 bases from V and 4 bases from J, with 11 bases in between. Germline V lookup: CDR1 SQVTM, CDR2 ANQGSEA. The CDR3 extends over 13 amino acids. CDR3 DNA sequence: TGCAGCGTTGGTCAGGGCTGGAATCAGCCCCAGCATTTT. It specifies CSVGQGWNQPQHF. The full variable domain, in which reference TRBV29-1 and TRBJ1-5 provide the parts outside the CDR3, is SAVISQKPSRDICQRGTSLTIQCQVDSQVTMMFWYRQQPGQSLTLIATANQGSEATYESGFVIDKFPISRPNLTFSTLTVSNMSPEDSSIYLCSVGQGWNQPQHFGDGTRLSIL.

This clonotype was seen a single time. In DNA, the CDR3 is TGCAGTGCTAGAGCCGTCGTGCATGAAAAACTGTTTTTT. Translation gives CSARAVVHEKLFF. J is TRBJ1-4 and V is TRBV20-1, with D unclear. The V and J ends lost 1 base and 6 bases respectively, with 9 bases between them. The CDR3 is 13 residues long. CDR1 DFQATT and CDR2 SNEGSKA come from the germline V gene (reference sequence).

This clonotype was seen a few times. The chain is built from TRBV5-6 and TRBJ2-7; weak D call: TRBD1 (6 bases). Per germline, CDR1 SGHDT and CDR2 YYEEEE. The CDR3 length is 13 residues. Trimming removed 2 bases at V and 5 bases at J, with 11 bases between. The CDR3 DNA reads TGTGCCAGCAGCTTCGGCAGGGGCGACGAGCAGTACTTC. Translating gives CASSFGRGDEQYF.

This clonotype came up once. The CDR3 reads CASSLAQGWNGELFF. The CDR3, as DNA: TGTGCCAGCAGCTTGGCCCAAGGGTGGAACGGGGAGCTGTTTTTT. The chain combines TRBV5-5 with TRBJ2-2; D not certain. Germline V CDR1 and CDR2: SGHKS, YYEKEE (reference sequence). Trimming removed 0 bases at V and 7 bases at J, with 13 bases between. The CDR3 runs to 15 residues.

Here the CDR3 reads CSAKVGASGNTIYF. The DNA for the CDR3 is TGCAGTGCTAAGGTTGGAGCCTCTGGAAACACCATATATTTT. The genes are TRBV20-1 and TRBJ1-3; D uncertain. V lost 4 bases and J lost 0, with 10 bases in between. Germline assignment: CDR1 DFQATT and CDR2 SNEGSKA (reference sequence). The CDR3 sequence is 14 residues long.

V gene TRBV7-9 combines with J gene TRBJ1-2; 8 nucleotides match TRBD1. The CDR3 has 15 amino acids. Germline CDR1 is SEHNR and CDR2 is FQNEAQ (reference sequence). The trim removed 5 bases at V and 8 bases at J, leaving 13 bases unmatched. The CDR3 nucleotides are TGTGCCAGCAGCCCCCGGAGGACAGGGTGGATAGGCTACACCTTC. It yields the protein CASSPRRTGWIGYTF.

The chain recombines TRBV10-3 with TRBJ2-5; 11 bases agree with TRBD1. Germline CDR1 is ENHRY and CDR2 is SYGVKD. CDR3 size: 13 residues. V lost 10 bases, J lost 5 bases, and 6 bases stayed unmatched. CDR3 loop: CATGDRGMETQYF. CDR3 DNA sequence: TGTGCCACCGGGGACAGGGGGATGGAGACCCAGTACTTC.

This clonotype was picked up a small number of times. CDR3 nucleotides: TGTGCCAGCAGCCCGCGGGACGGAGTACAAGAGACCCAGTACTTC. Translated: CASSPRDGVQETQYF. The V and J genes are TRBV7-2 and TRBJ2-5; D perhaps matches TRBD2 (6 bases). V lost 5 bases and J lost 2, with 15 bases in between. This CDR3 spans 15 amino acids. Per the germline V gene, CDR1 is SGHTA and CDR2 is FQGNSA.

The chain links TRBV5-5 to TRBJ1-5; D is unresolved. Germline assignment: CDR1 SGHKS and CDR2 YYEKEE (reference sequence). The CDR3 is 13 amino acids. V was trimmed by 4 bases and J by 5 bases, leaving 10 bases between them. The CDR3 region is CASSGSWDQPQHF. DNA of the CDR3: TGTGCCAGCAGCGGTAGCTGGGATCAGCCCCAGCATTTT.